The T cell receptor beta chain under discussion was sequenced for a study of cytotoxic CD8 clonotypes in ibrutinib-treated CLL. The study's findings and limits: Clonality increased at ibrutinib response and stayed stable in sustained remission. At progression, however, it fell back toward baseline.

V was cut by 0 bases and J by 3 bases, with 9 bases left in between. The CDR3 runs to 14 residues. Germline CDR1 reads LGHNA; CDR2 reads YSLEER. Clones were read by immunoSEQ multiplex PCR, and TCRdb kept only the in-frame ones, dropping some. The table includes around 30,000 clones, approximately 57% detected once. In regard to this clone: Its target is not known.

V is TRBV4-3 and J is TRBJ2-7; D remains unclear. The sequenced sample was PBMCs, obtained before ibrutinib treatment. The TCR was taken from a human donor with chronic lymphocytic leukemia. The CDR3 bases are TGCGCCAGCAGCCAAGATATTACGAACTACGAGCAGTACTTC. Translating gives CASSQDITNYEQYF.